These 30 T cell receptor beta chains share one sample of origin, sequenced in a study of T-cell memory formation after mild COVID-19. TCRdb analysed the 5' RACE reads with MiXCR anew, one entry per CDR3 protein. The sample lists some 300,000 distinct CDR3 sequences; just under 20% were seen once. Sequencing used PBMCs or a T cell subset sorted from them (not recorded which). The receptor source for this set is a man between 18 and 35 years old who had mild COVID-19 (a few samples of this study predate the infection). Cell type and time point are not known.

The chain employs TRBV9 and TRBJ2-3, with 8 bases fitting TRBD2. With V trimmed by 0 bases and J by 3 bases, 3 bases remained unmatched. The CDR3 has 15 amino acids. The germline V gene has CDR1 SGDLS and CDR2 YYNGEE. The CDR3 coding sequence is TGTGCCAGCAGCGTAGATCAGCGGGGGACAGATACGCAGTATTTT. This encodes CASSVDQRGTDTQYF.

The chain links TRBV7-2 to TRBJ2-5; 11 positions match TRBD2. Germline V gene lookup returns CDR1 SGHTA and CDR2 FQGNSA. The CDR3 runs to 16 residues. V dropped 0 bases and J dropped 5; count of bases not matched to a gene: 5. The CDR3 region is CASSLASGGAMETQYF. CDR3 sequence (DNA): TGTGCCAGCAGCTTAGCTAGCGGGGGGGCCATGGAGACCCAGTACTTC.

This clonotype was counted once. The rearrangement joins TRBV28 to TRBJ1-1; no clear D gene. The CDR3 has 12 amino acids. Deletions cut 8 bases from V and 0 bases from J, with 7 bases between. Germline loops: CDR1 MDHEN, CDR2 SYDVKM. CDR3 bases: TGTGCCAGCTTCCTATTGAACACTGAAGCTTTCTTT. Its protein product is CASFLLNTEAFF.

This clonotype turned up a few times. The chain joins TRBV9 to TRBJ2-4; D is possibly TRBD2 (5 bases). V was cut by 4 bases and J by 6 bases, with 14 bases left in between. Germline V gene data show CDR1 as SGDLS and CDR2 as YYNGEE. The length of the CDR3 is 14 residues. The CDR3 is CASSSRVVGNIQYF. CDR3 nucleotides: TGTGCCAGCAGCTCGAGGGTAGTCGGAAACATTCAGTACTTC.

This clonotype has a count of ten or more. The chain joins TRBV24-1 to TRBJ2-3; a possible D gene is TRBD1 (5 bases). This CDR3 has 15 residues. In germline, CDR1 is KGHDR, CDR2 SFDVKD. V was pared by 4 bases and J by 4 bases, with 14 bases between. CDR3 sequence reads: CATSDVWQGADTQYF. CDR3 DNA sequence: TGTGCCACCAGTGACGTATGGCAGGGCGCAGATACGCAGTATTTT.

The table lists this clonotype with a few counts. This chain uses TRBV11-2 with TRBJ2-1; unclear D gene. V lost 5 bases and J 4 bases, leaving 15 bases between the germline ends. In germline, CDR1 is SGHAT, CDR2 FQNNGV. The CDR3 has 15 residues. The CDR3: CASSPLFQNYNEQFF. As DNA, the CDR3 is TGTGCCAGCAGCCCCCTCTTTCAGAATTACAATGAGCAGTTCTTC.

This clonotype was counted at least ten times. This rearrangement joins TRBV5-1 to TRBJ1-1, with 9 nucleotides matching TRBD1. Germline V gives CDR1 SGHRS, CDR2 YFSETQ. This CDR3 has 16 residues. J gave up 1 base and V 3 bases, and 7 bases lay outside the gene matches. Here the CDR3 DNA reads TGCGCCAGCAGCTCGACCCCGGGACAGGGGAACACTGAAGCTTTCTTT. This encodes CASSSTPGQGNTEAFF.

The gene calls are TRBV2 and TRBJ1-1; D is perhaps TRBD1 (5 bases). CDR1 is SNHLY, CDR2 FYNNEI, per germline. This CDR3 has 15 residues. Trimming shortened V by 0 bases and J by 5 bases, and 13 bases separated the two germline ends. The CDR3 loop reads CASSEAGGARTEAFF. The CDR3 bases are TGTGCCAGCAGTGAAGCGGGAGGGGCGAGGACTGAAGCTTTCTTT.

The V and J genes are TRBV7-2 and TRBJ1-4; D not certain. Germline V lookup: CDR1 SGHTA, CDR2 FQGNSA. This CDR3 spans 15 amino acids. V lost 4 bases, J lost 7 bases, and 16 bases lay in between. As DNA, the CDR3 is TGTGCCAGCAGCTCCCGTCGACACGTACTTGAAAAACTGTTTTTT. Residues: CASSSRRHVLEKLFF.

This clonotype was recorded a few times. The gene calls are TRBV7-9 and TRBJ2-4, with 8 bases aligning to TRBD2. Trimming cost V 5 bases and J 1 base; bases outside gene matches: 4. The CDR3 has 15 residues. CDR1 is SEHNR and CDR2 is FQNEAQ in the germline V gene (reference sequence). CDR3 nucleotide sequence: TGTGCCAGCAGCGGCGGGGGGTTTGCCAAAAACATTCAGTACTTC. This sequence encodes CASSGGGFAKNIQYF. Full variable domain (missing parts from reference TRBV7-9 and TRBJ2-4): DTGVSQNPRHKITKRGQNVTFRCDPISEHNRLYWYRQTLGQGPEFLTYFQNEAQLEKSRLLSDRFSAERPKGSFSTLEIQRTEQGDSAMYLCASSGGGFAKNIQYFGAGTRLSVL.

This clonotype was recorded a few times. The chain employs TRBV4-1 and TRBJ1-2; D is undetermined. Per the germline V gene, CDR1 is MGHRA and CDR2 is YSYEKL. V lost 3 bases and J 6 bases, leaving 14 bases between the germline ends. The CDR3 is made up of 14 amino acids. Written as DNA, the CDR3 is TGCGCCAGCAGCCACCCGTTGAGTATCGATGGCTACACCTTC. Residues: CASSHPLSIDGYTF.

This clonotype was picked up a small number of times. V and J are TRBV29-1 and TRBJ2-3; 8 bases fit TRBD1. Looked up from germline, CDR1 is SQVTM and CDR2 is ANQGSEA. J lost 2 bases, V lost 2 bases, and 3 bases had no gene match. This CDR3 contains 14 residues. The CDR3 loop is CSVEQGAITDTQYF. Written as DNA, the CDR3 is TGCAGCGTTGAACAGGGGGCGATCACAGATACGCAGTATTTT.

The V call is TRBV7-8, the J call TRBJ2-7, with D unclear. CDR3 size: 14 residues. Germline CDR1 is SGHVS and CDR2 is FQNEAQ. The V end lost 2 bases, the J end lost 2 bases, and 10 bases lay between the germline ends. Written as DNA, the CDR3 is TGTGCCAGCAGCTTAACTTCTTCGGCCTACGAGCAGTACGTC. Translating gives CASSLTSSAYEQYV.

This clonotype turned up a few times. The chain recombines TRBV3-1 with TRBJ2-2, with D possibly TRBD2 on 5 matching bases. V lost 7 bases and J 5 bases, leaving 14 bases between the germline ends. This CDR3 region has 14 residues. CDR1 LGHDT and CDR2 YNNKEL come from the germline V gene (reference sequence). The CDR3 loop is CASTGSSRTGELFF. The DNA for the CDR3 is TGTGCCAGCACGGGGTCCAGTCGGACCGGGGAGCTGTTTTTT.

This clonotype was picked up a small number of times. This chain joins TRBV2 and TRBJ2-7, with unresolved D. The CDR3 runs 12 residues. V gave up 6 bases and J gave up 4 bases, with 10 bases separating them. The germline V gene has CDR1 SNHLY and CDR2 FYNNEI. The CDR3 protein is CASRPTRYEQYF. CDR3 bases: TGTGCCAGCAGGCCAACGAGGTACGAGCAGTACTTC.

A few counts support this clonotype. This sequence joins TRBV24-1 and TRBJ2-2; the D is unclear. V was cut by 4 bases and J by 1 base, with 12 bases left in between. The germline gives CDR1 KGHDR, CDR2 SFDVKD. The CDR3 is 16 amino acids. In DNA, the CDR3 is TGTGCCACCAGTGAGGGCAGCTCCTTGAACACCGGGGAGCTGTTTTTT. Its translation: CATSEGSSLNTGELFF.

The rearrangement joins TRBV5-5 to TRBJ1-2; D is possibly TRBD1 (5 bases). Trimming pared 2 bases from V and 5 bases from J, leaving 13 bases between. CDR1 is SGHKS and CDR2 is YYEKEE in the germline V gene (reference sequence). There are 14 residues in the CDR3. The CDR3 DNA follows: TGTGCCAGCAGCTTTCCCGGCAGGGATTATGGCTACACCTTC. It specifies CASSFPGRDYGYTF. The full variable domain, with the rest looked up from reference TRBV5-5 and TRBJ1-2, is DAGVTQSPTHLIKTRGQQVTLRCSPISGHKSVSWYQQVLGQGPQFIFQYYEKEERGRGNFPDRFSARQFPNYSSELNVNALLLGDSALYLCASSFPGRDYGYTFGSGTRLTVV.

This clonotype came up once. The chain uses TRBV7-2 and TRBJ2-5, with TRBD2 matching over 9 bases. There are 17 residues in the CDR3. The V gene end was trimmed by 6 bases and the J gene end by 2 bases; junction bases not matched to a gene: 13. In germline, CDR1 is SGHTA, CDR2 FQGNSA. The CDR3 sequence: CASRRSGGYYGQETQYF. The CDR3 DNA reads TGTGCCAGCAGACGAAGCGGGGGGTACTATGGTCAAGAGACCCAGTACTTC.

This chain links TRBV24-1 with TRBJ2-3; the D call may be TRBD1 or TRBD2 (5 bases each). The CDR3 totals 15 residues. V shed 3 bases and J shed 1 base, with 10 bases lying between them. The germline V gene has CDR1 KGHDR and CDR2 SFDVKD. Here the CDR3 DNA reads TGTGCCACCAGTGATGGGACCTCCGGCACAGATACGCAGTATTTT. Translating gives CATSDGTSGTDTQYF.

This clonotype was picked up many times. This rearrangement joins TRBV12-3 or TRBV12-4 to TRBJ2-1; unclear D gene. The CDR3 spans 11 residues. V lost 3 bases and J lost 8, with 5 bases in between. The CDR3 sequence: CASSLSYEQFF. CDR3 in DNA: TGTGCCAGCAGTTTGTCCTATGAGCAGTTCTTC.

In this sample, this clonotype turned up many times. This rearrangement joins TRBV5-1 to TRBJ1-1, with D possibly TRBD1 on 6 matching bases. The germline V gene has CDR1 SGHRS and CDR2 YFSETQ. V shed 0 bases and J shed 4 bases, with 13 bases lying between them. CDR3 length equals 15 residues. The CDR3 nucleotides are TGCGCCAGCAGCTTGGATACAGGGCTGGGCACTGAAGCTTTCTTT. It yields the protein CASSLDTGLGTEAFF.

Only a few counts were recorded for this clonotype. V gene TRBV6-6 combines with J gene TRBJ2-2, with TRBD2 matching over 10 bases. Trimming took 4 bases from V and 2 from J; bases not matched to a gene: 4. Germline V gene lookup returns CDR1 MNHNY and CDR2 SVGAGI (reference sequence). The CDR3 has 16 residues. The DNA of the CDR3 is TGTGCCAGCAGTTCTAGCGGGGGACCTAACACCGGGGAGCTGTTTTTT. It yields the protein CASSSSGGPNTGELFF.

For the CDR3, the DNA is TGTGCCAGCAGCTCCCGGTGGGACAGCCGCAATGAGCAGTTCTTC. Translating it yields CASSSRWDSRNEQFF. V usage is TRBV7-3 and J usage is TRBJ2-1; 7 bases are shared with TRBD1. Per germline, CDR1 SGHTA and CDR2 FQGTGA. Losses at the gene ends were 4 bases for V and 6 bases for J; bases not matched to a gene: 9. This CDR3 has 15 amino acids.

This clonotype has just a few counts. The chain carries TRBV28 and TRBJ1-2; D remains unclear. This CDR3 region has 13 residues. The V gene's germline CDR1 is MDHEN and CDR2 SYDVKM. V was clipped by 3 bases and J by 5 bases, with 10 bases between them. The CDR3 DNA follows: TGTGCCAGCAGTTTTGCAGGACCGTATGGCTACACCTTC. Its protein is CASSFAGPYGYTF.

This chain connects TRBV6-6 to TRBJ1-4, with 7 nucleotides matching TRBD1. The germline V gene encodes CDR1 MNHNY and CDR2 SVGAGI (reference sequence). J was trimmed by 1 base and V by 9 bases; bases with no gene match: 11. The CDR3 has 16 residues. CDR3 amino acids: CASQEPQGRTNEKLFF. The CDR3 DNA reads as TGTGCCAGTCAAGAACCACAGGGGAGAACTAATGAAAAACTGTTTTTT.

The chain links TRBV12-3 or TRBV12-4 to TRBJ2-1; unclear D gene. The V end was cut by 1 base, the J end by 4 bases, with 14 bases between. The CDR3 runs 16 residues. The CDR3 DNA reads as TGTGCCAGCAGTTTAGGGGCAGGTGCTTGGTACAATGAGCAGTTCTTC. It is translated as CASSLGAGAWYNEQFF.

This CDR3 reads CAISGVDSYEQYF. The CDR3 DNA follows: TGTGCCATCAGTGGGGTGGACTCCTACGAGCAGTACTTC. The gene calls are TRBV10-3 and TRBJ2-7; D call uncertain. This CDR3 is built from 13 residues. Deletions cut 4 bases from V and 0 bases from J, with 7 bases between. Germline CDR1 is ENHRY and CDR2 is SYGVKD.

This clonotype was counted between two and nine times. The chain joins TRBV12-5 to TRBJ2-2; possible D gene TRBD2, 5 bases. The V end was cut by 2 bases, the J end by 8 bases, with 12 bases between. This CDR3 comprises 14 residues. The germline V gene has CDR1 LGHNT and CDR2 FRNRAP. This chain's CDR3 is CASGLLSGRGELFF. For the CDR3, the DNA is TGTGCTAGTGGTTTGCTCTCGGGGAGAGGGGAGCTGTTTTTT.

The J gene is TRBJ2-1, the V gene TRBV4-1; 7 bases are a match to TRBD1. Trimming took 1 base from V and 4 from J; bases not matched to a gene: 7. CDR1 is MGHRA and CDR2 is YSYEKL in the germline V gene. This CDR3 is built from 16 residues. The CDR3: CASSQARGTEYNEQFF. The CDR3 DNA is TGCGCCAGCAGCCAAGCTAGAGGGACAGAATACAATGAGCAGTTCTTC.

The chain is built from TRBV6-5 and TRBJ1-2, with 10 positions matching TRBD1. The CDR3 length is 14 residues. V lost 2 bases, J lost 8 bases, and 5 bases stayed unmatched. Germline V gene data show CDR1 as MNHEY and CDR2 as SVGAGI. CDR3 residues: CASSYGGTGEGYTF. CDR3 DNA sequence: TGTGCCAGCAGTTACGGGGGGACAGGGGAGGGCTACACCTTC.